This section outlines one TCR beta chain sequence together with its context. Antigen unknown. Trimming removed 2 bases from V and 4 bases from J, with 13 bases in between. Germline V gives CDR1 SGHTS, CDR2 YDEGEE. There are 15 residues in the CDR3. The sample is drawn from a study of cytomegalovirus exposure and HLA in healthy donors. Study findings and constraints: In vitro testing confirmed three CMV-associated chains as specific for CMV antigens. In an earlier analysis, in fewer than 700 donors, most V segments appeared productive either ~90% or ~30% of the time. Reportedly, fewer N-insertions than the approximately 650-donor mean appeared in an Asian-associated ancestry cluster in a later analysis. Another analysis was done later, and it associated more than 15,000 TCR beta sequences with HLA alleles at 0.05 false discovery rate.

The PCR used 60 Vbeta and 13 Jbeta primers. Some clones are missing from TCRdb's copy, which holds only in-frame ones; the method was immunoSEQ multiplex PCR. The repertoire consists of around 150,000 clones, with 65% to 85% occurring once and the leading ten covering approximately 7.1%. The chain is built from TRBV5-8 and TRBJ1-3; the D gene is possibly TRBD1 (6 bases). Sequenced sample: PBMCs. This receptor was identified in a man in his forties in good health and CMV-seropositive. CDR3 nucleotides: TGTGCCAGCAGCTTTCGGACAGCGGGGGGAAACACCATATATTTT. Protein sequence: CASSFRTAGGNTIYF.